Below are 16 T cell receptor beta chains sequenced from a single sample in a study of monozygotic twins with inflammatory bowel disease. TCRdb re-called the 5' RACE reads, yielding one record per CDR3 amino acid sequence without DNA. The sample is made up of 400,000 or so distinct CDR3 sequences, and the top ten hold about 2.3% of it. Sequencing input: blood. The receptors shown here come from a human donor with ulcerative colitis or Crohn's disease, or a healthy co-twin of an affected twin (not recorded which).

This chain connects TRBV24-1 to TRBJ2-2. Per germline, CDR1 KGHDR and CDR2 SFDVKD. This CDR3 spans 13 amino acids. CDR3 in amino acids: CATSGLNTGELFF.

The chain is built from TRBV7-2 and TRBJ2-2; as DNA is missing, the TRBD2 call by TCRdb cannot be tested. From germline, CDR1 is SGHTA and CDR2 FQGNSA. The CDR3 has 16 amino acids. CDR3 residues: CASSFSGGVGAGELFF.

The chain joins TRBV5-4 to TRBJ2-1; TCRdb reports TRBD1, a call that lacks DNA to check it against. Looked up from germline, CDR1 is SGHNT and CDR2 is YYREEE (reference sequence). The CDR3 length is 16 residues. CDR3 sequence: CASSLAGQSSYNEQFF.

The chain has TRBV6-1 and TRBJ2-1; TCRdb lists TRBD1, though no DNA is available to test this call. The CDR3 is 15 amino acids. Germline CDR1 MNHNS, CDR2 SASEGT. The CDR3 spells CASTPSMGSYNDQFF.

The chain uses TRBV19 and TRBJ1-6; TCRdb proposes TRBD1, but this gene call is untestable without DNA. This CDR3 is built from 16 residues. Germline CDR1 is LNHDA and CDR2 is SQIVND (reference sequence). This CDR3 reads CASSIGRGTVGSPLHF.

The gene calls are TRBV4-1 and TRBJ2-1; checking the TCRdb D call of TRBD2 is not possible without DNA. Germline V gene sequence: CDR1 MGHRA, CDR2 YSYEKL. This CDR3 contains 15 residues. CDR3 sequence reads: CASSQGIAGYNEQFF.

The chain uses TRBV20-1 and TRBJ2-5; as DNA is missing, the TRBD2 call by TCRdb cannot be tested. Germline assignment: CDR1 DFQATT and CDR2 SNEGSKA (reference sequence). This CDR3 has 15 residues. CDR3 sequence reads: CSASSAGGVQETQYF.

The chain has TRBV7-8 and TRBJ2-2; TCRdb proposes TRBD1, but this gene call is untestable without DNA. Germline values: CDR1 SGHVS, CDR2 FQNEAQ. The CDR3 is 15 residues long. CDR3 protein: CASSFRDTNTGELFF.

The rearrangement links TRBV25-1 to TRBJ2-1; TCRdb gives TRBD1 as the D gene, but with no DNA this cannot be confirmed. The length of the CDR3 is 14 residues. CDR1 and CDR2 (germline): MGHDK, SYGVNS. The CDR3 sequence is CASSEYLVRGTQFF.

The chain's CDR3 is CASSPPPQLAYNEQFF. V gene TRBV4-2 combines with J gene TRBJ2-1; TCRdb calls TRBD1, which cannot be checked without DNA. Germline V gives CDR1 LGHNA, CDR2 YNFKEQ. This CDR3 comprises 16 residues.

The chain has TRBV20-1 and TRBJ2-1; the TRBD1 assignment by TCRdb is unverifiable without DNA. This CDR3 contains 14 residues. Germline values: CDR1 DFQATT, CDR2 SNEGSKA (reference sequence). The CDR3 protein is CSAMLSRGANEQFF.

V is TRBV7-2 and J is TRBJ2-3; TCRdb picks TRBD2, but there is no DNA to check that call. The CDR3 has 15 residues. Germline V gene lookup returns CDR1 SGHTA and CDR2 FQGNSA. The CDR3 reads CASSLRAGVLDTQYF.

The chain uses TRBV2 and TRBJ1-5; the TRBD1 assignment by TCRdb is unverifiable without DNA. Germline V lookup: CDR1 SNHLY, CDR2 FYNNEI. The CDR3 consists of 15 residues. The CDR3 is CASSGRDGINQPQHF.

CDR3 protein: CASGRLEGYEQFF. The V call is TRBV2, the J call TRBJ2-1; the TCRdb D gene call, TRBD2, has no DNA to confirm it. This CDR3 is built from 13 residues. From germline, CDR1 is SNHLY and CDR2 FYNNEI.

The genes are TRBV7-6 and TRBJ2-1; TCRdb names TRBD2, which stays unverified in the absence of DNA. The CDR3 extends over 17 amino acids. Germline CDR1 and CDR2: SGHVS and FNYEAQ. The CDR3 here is CASSLRSSGGALDEQFF.

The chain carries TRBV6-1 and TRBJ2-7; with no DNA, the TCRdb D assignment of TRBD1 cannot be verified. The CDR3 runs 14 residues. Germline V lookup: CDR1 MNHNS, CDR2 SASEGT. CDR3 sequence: CASSKGTGSYEQYF.